This T cell receptor beta chain originates from a study of shared clonotypes between healthy human individuals. Study-wide background: Every donor yielded three CD4 naive, three CD4 memory, two CD8 naive and one CD8 memory plate. Study findings and constraints: Some naive CD4 clonotypes, 4% to 6%, turned up in common across several donors. Relative to their counterparts shared across all four donors, non-shared clonotypes exhibited diminished generation probabilities.

Concerning this clone itself: Its antigen is still unknown.

Assay: immunoSEQ multiplex PCR; the TCRdb copy retains only in-frame clones and omits some. The sample lists 800,000 or so clones, about 96% occurring once. Naive CD8 cells comprised CD45RO-negative, CCR7-positively selected cells, excluding terminally differentiated effector memory CD45RA+ cells. V shed 5 bases, J shed 5 bases, and the junction held 13 bases outside the gene matches. Germline assignment: CDR1 MDHEN and CDR2 SYDVKM. The CDR3 extends over 16 amino acids. J is TRBJ1-1 and V is TRBV28, with 8 bases that match TRBD1. The clonotype comes from a man aged 25-45 years in good health. The sample consisted of naive CD8+ T cells sorted from blood. The CDR3 reads CASSPRQGARRTEAFF. CDR3 bases: TGTGCCAGCAGTCCCAGGCAGGGGGCGAGGAGGACTGAAGCTTTCTTT.